This T cell receptor beta chain was observed in a study of a mutant IDH1 vaccine in newly diagnosed glioma. About the research overall: Week 35 brought visit V12, which was followed by visit V13 at week 47. Broader study findings: Whatever changes occurred in top peripheral T cell clonotypes seemed unrelated to pseudoprogression.

This CDR3 is 16 amino acids long. V was shortened by 1 base and J by 4 bases, with 13 bases between the two germline ends. Germline-derived CDR1 and CDR2 are LNHDA and SQIVND (reference sequence). The time point here: week 35, safety follow-up. Each vaccine dose was 300 ug of mutant IDH1 20-mer peptide, with topical imiquimod. Turning to this clone: Antigen specificity is unknown.

TCRdb keeps only in-frame clones here, not all; method: immunoSEQ multiplex PCR. The data contain about 50,000 clones, roughly 92% of them seen just once; the ten biggest clones take up less than 2.5%. The chain employs TRBV19 and TRBJ2-2; D ambiguous. This clonotype was sampled from a man aged 45-60 years with glioma. This sample comprised PBMCs, obtained from a glioma patient whose treatment included an IDH1 peptide vaccine. The CDR3 region is CASSIVASLGTGELFF. As DNA, the CDR3 is TGTGCCAGTAGTATAGTGGCCAGTCTCGGCACCGGGGAGCTGTTTTTT.